The 27 T cell receptor beta chains listed next were all sequenced from one sample in a study of identical twins. MiXCR was run by TCRdb on the 5' RACE reads, yielding one entry per CDR3 protein. The sample includes around 250,000 distinct CDR3 sequences, approximately 7% of them seen just once. This sample was also put to use in a study of yellow fever vaccine responses in identical twins.

Material for sequencing was memory (CD45RO+) T cells sorted from blood. The source of these receptors is a young woman in good health.

This clonotype was seen more than once but under ten times. This chain joins TRBV11-2 and TRBJ1-1; TRBD1 might be the D (5 bases). The CDR3 is 14 amino acids. V was trimmed by 1 base and J by 1 base, leaving 7 bases between them. Germline values: CDR1 SGHAT, CDR2 FQNNGV. CDR3 in DNA: TGTGCCAGCAGCTTAGCAGGGCGGAACACTGAAGCTTTCTTT. This encodes CASSLAGRNTEAFF.

This clonotype was found a few times. The V call is TRBV3-1, the J call TRBJ2-5, with TRBD1 matching over 7 bases. Germline CDR1 reads LGHDT; CDR2 reads YNNKEL (reference sequence). The CDR3 covers 16 residues. V lost 4 bases to trimming and J lost 5 bases; unmatched junction nucleotides: 13. The DNA for the CDR3 is TGTGCCAGCAGCCTCCGTTTGGGACAGACGGGGGAGACCCAGTACTTC. Translated: CASSLRLGQTGETQYF.

This clonotype came up a few times. The V and J genes are TRBV9 and TRBJ2-2, with TRBD2 matching over 8 bases. V shed 1 base and J 1 base; nucleotides not matched to a gene: 3. CDR1 SGDLS and CDR2 YYNGEE come from the germline V gene. This CDR3 region has 16 residues. The DNA of the CDR3 is TGTGCCAGCAGCGTAAGGGCGGGAGGGAACACCGGGGAGCTGTTTTTT. It encodes CASSVRAGGNTGELFF.

This clonotype appeared many times. The J gene is TRBJ2-7, the V gene TRBV5-1; weak D call: TRBD1 (7 bases). The CDR3 extends over 15 amino acids. V lost 3 bases to trimming and J lost 2 bases, with 15 bases between them. From germline, CDR1 is SGHRS and CDR2 YFSETQ. The CDR3 nucleotides are TGCGCCAGCAGCTCCATTGCGGGACAGACCTACGAGCAGTACTTC. Encoded protein: CASSSIAGQTYEQYF.

To note about this clonotype: Since a much larger clone is just one base distant, this may be a read error. V gene TRBV7-9 combines with J gene TRBJ2-3, with 10 bases fitting TRBD2. CDR1 and CDR2 (germline): SEHNR, FQNEAQ (reference sequence). Trimming cost V 11 bases and J 4 bases; bases outside gene matches: 15. There are 16 residues in the CDR3. The CDR3 sequence is CAPTRLAGVRADTQYF. The CDR3, as DNA: TGTGCCCCTACACGGCTAGCGGGGGTCCGCGCAGATACGCAGTATTTT.

This clonotype was counted ten times or more. The chain joins TRBV19 to TRBJ1-3, with 7 bases lining up with TRBD1. The V gene end was trimmed by 6 bases and the J gene end by 3 bases; junction bases not matched to a gene: 5. The V gene's germline CDR1 is LNHDA and CDR2 SQIVND (reference sequence). This CDR3 comprises 14 residues. For the CDR3, the DNA is TGTGCCAGTAGCCCAGGACAGGTTGGAAACACCATATATTTT. Translated, it gives CASSPGQVGNTIYF.

The chain uses TRBV28 and TRBJ1-6, with 9 bases aligning to TRBD1. The germline gives CDR1 MDHEN, CDR2 SYDVKM. V shed 6 bases, J shed 9 bases, and the junction held 9 bases outside the gene matches. This CDR3 is 15 amino acids long. CDR3 sequence reads: CASSLPGTGFSPLHF. The DNA of the CDR3 is TGTGCCAGCAGCCTCCCCGGGACAGGGTTTTCACCCCTCCACTTT. Full variable domain (outside the CDR3, taken from reference TRBV28 and TRBJ1-6): DVKVTQSSRYLVKRTGEKVFLECVQDMDHENMFWYRQDPGLGLRLIYFSYDVKMKEKGDIPEGYSVSREKKERFSLILESASTNQTSMYLCASSLPGTGFSPLHFGNGTRLTVT.

The gene calls are TRBV29-1 and TRBJ2-1; D unclear. Germline V gene lookup returns CDR1 SQVTM and CDR2 ANQGSEA. Deletions cut 4 bases from V and 3 bases from J, with 7 bases between. The CDR3 has 12 amino acids. DNA for the CDR3: TGCAGCGTTGGAGCTAGCTACAATGAGCAGTTCTTC. It translates to CSVGASYNEQFF.

The V call is TRBV6-1, the J call TRBJ2-1; 11 nucleotides line up with TRBD2. Germline CDR1 is MNHNS and CDR2 is SASEGT. There are 15 residues in the CDR3. Unmatched junction bases numbered 8, after V lost 6 bases and J lost 7 bases. The chain's CDR3 is CASSQTSGTENEQFF. DNA of the CDR3: TGTGCCAGCAGCCAGACTAGCGGGACTGAAAATGAGCAGTTCTTC.

This clonotype was found many times. The rearrangement uses TRBV2 and TRBJ2-2; 11 nucleotides match TRBD1. Losses at the gene ends were 5 bases for V and 6 bases for J; bases not matched to a gene: 8. CDR1 SNHLY and CDR2 FYNNEI come from the germline V gene. CDR3 size: 16 residues. The CDR3 DNA follows: TGTGCCAGCAGTATCTTCGGGACAGGGGGGGCCGGGGAGCTGTTTTTT. The encoded protein is CASSIFGTGGAGELFF.

This clonotype was counted many times. The CDR3 loop is CASSQVRLAGDQETQYF. The CDR3 nucleotides are TGTGCCAGCAGCCAAGTGAGGCTAGCGGGGGACCAAGAGACCCAGTACTTC. The chain has TRBV4-2 and TRBJ2-5; TRBD2 aligns across 10 bases. Germline V CDR1 and CDR2: LGHNA, YNFKEQ. The length of the CDR3 is 17 residues. The V and J ends lost 1 base and 0 bases, in that order; junction bases with no gene match: 5.

This clonotype has only a few counts. The rearrangement joins TRBV7-3 to TRBJ2-1; 8 positions match TRBD1. The CDR3 spans 16 residues. V lost 2 bases to trimming and J lost 5 bases; unmatched junction nucleotides: 8. Germline CDR1 is SGHTA and CDR2 is FQGTGA. The CDR3 region has the DNA TGTGCCAGCAGCTTACTTCCGGGACAGGTCCACAATGAGCAGTTCTTC. This translates into CASSLLPGQVHNEQFF.

The chain is built from TRBV21-1 and TRBJ2-1; the table's D call, TRBD2, was not checked against the DNA. TRBV21-1 is a pseudogene. CDR3 length: 17 amino acids. Here the CDR3 DNA reads TGTGCCTGCAGCAAAGACATTACTAGCGGGAGGGACAATGAGCAGTTCTTC. Amino acids: CACSKDITSGRDNEQFF.

V usage is TRBV6-1 and J usage is TRBJ2-7; D may be TRBD2 (5 bases). The CDR3 length is 16 residues. The ends were cut back, 7 bases at V and 0 bases at J, with 19 bases in the middle. In germline, CDR1 is MNHNS, CDR2 SASEGT. CDR3 residues: CASTPMSGINSYEQYF. The DNA of the CDR3 is TGTGCCAGCACCCCGATGTCGGGAATCAACTCCTACGAGCAGTACTTC.

The table lists this clonotype with many counts. V and J are TRBV12-3 or TRBV12-4 and TRBJ2-4; 14 nucleotides line up with TRBD2. This CDR3 comprises 14 residues. Germline trimming cut 6 bases from V and 8 bases from J; bases unmatched to any gene: 3. The CDR3 sequence: CASRPTSGRDIQYF. CDR3 nucleotides: TGTGCCAGCAGGCCGACTAGCGGGAGGGACATTCAGTACTTC.

This clonotype turned up a few times. The chain carries TRBV7-9 and TRBJ2-2; D is undetermined. Germline loops: CDR1 SEHNR, CDR2 FQNEAQ (reference sequence). Between the trimmed V and J ends, which lost 7 bases and 2 bases, there was a span of 11 bases. CDR3 length: 14 amino acids. The CDR3 nucleotides read TGTGCCAGCACCACTCTCTCTAACACCGGGGAGCTGTTTTTT. Translating it yields CASTTLSNTGELFF.

This clonotype was seen only a few times. The V call is TRBV7-3, the J call TRBJ2-1, with D unclear. CDR3 length: 18 amino acids. CDR1 and CDR2 (germline): SGHTA, FQGTGA. V was clipped by 2 bases and J by 0 bases, with 17 bases between them. CDR3 sequence reads: CASSLRPNKTTSYNEQFF. The CDR3 DNA follows: TGTGCCAGCAGCTTACGGCCAAACAAAACCACCTCCTACAATGAGCAGTTCTTC.

This clonotype has a handful of counts. J is TRBJ2-3 and V is TRBV27; D not resolved. The germline gives CDR1 MNHEY, CDR2 SMNVEV (reference sequence). CDR3 length equals 14 residues. V lost 2 bases and J lost 6, with 12 bases in between. The CDR3 region is CASSLDVAIDTQYF. CDR3 nucleotide sequence: TGTGCCAGCAGTTTAGATGTGGCTATTGATACGCAGTATTTT.

This clonotype has at least ten counts. The chain has TRBV3-1 and TRBJ1-1; the D is unclear. Germline CDR1 reads LGHDT; CDR2 reads YNNKEL (reference sequence). V lost 2 bases to trimming and J lost 1 base, with 8 bases between them. The CDR3 has 14 residues. CDR3 DNA: TGTGCCAGCAGCCAATCAGGAGAGAACACTGAAGCTTTCTTT. Amino acid sequence: CASSQSGENTEAFF.

This clonotype was counted ten times or more. The chain uses TRBV28 and TRBJ2-5; D unresolved. The V end lost 3 bases, the J end lost 4 bases, and 18 bases lay between the germline ends. The CDR3 has 16 residues. The germline CDR1 and CDR2 sequences are MDHEN and SYDVKM. The CDR3 region is CASSFALNRALETQYF. CDR3 DNA: TGTGCCAGCAGTTTTGCCCTCAACCGGGCTCTAGAGACCCAGTACTTC.

This clonotype was counted many times. This chain uses TRBV12-3 or TRBV12-4 with TRBJ1-5; D uncertain. The CDR3 loop spans 12 amino acids. V lost 5 bases and J lost 4, with 6 bases in between. The chain's CDR3 is CASSGSNQPQHF. CDR3 bases: TGTGCCAGCAGTGGTTCGAATCAGCCCCAGCATTTT.

This clonotype has more than one count but fewer than ten. The rearrangement joins TRBV28 to TRBJ1-6; D gene ambiguous. V was pared by 2 bases and J by 8 bases, with 7 bases between. The germline gives CDR1 MDHEN, CDR2 SYDVKM. The CDR3 has 13 residues. CDR3 loop: CASSLSRDSPLHF. The CDR3 DNA is TGTGCCAGCAGTTTAAGCCGTGATTCACCCCTCCACTTT.

There are many counts of this clonotype. This rearrangement joins TRBV5-1 to TRBJ1-1, with D uncertain. The V end lost 3 bases, the J end lost 5 bases, and 20 bases lay between the germline ends. CDR1 SGHRS and CDR2 YFSETQ come from the germline V gene. CDR3 length: 16 amino acids. This CDR3 is CASSSPPKEPYTEAFF. DNA of the CDR3: TGCGCCAGCAGCTCCCCGCCCAAAGAACCCTATACTGAAGCTTTCTTT.

This clonotype was counted only a few times. Germline is not matched at one junction end, which may reflect a read error. CDR3 residues: CAGSFYYGTDEAFF. The CDR3, as DNA: TGTGCCGGCAGTTTTTACTATGGGACAGATGAAGCTTTCTTT. V and J are TRBV12-3 or TRBV12-4 and TRBJ1-1, with TRBD1 matching 7 bases. The CDR3 extends over 14 amino acids.

V gene TRBV7-9 combines with J gene TRBJ1-1, with D unclear. The V and J ends lost 7 bases and 0 bases respectively, with 12 bases between them. In germline, CDR1 is SEHNR, CDR2 FQNEAQ (reference sequence). The CDR3 extends over 14 amino acids. CDR3 DNA sequence: TGTGCCAGCAATTTTATAGGTTTGAACACTGAAGCTTTCTTT. It codes for CASNFIGLNTEAFF.

The rearrangement links TRBV24-1 to TRBJ2-2; 9 positions match TRBD1. Germline trimming cut 3 bases from V and 6 bases from J; bases unmatched to any gene: 7. The germline gives CDR1 KGHDR, CDR2 SFDVKD. The CDR3 loop spans 16 amino acids. The CDR3 DNA follows: TGTGCCACCAGTGATCCGGACAGGGGAGCAGCCGGGGAGCTGTTTTTT. Translation gives CATSDPDRGAAGELFF.

This clonotype was seen more than once but under ten times. V gene TRBV5-1 combines with J gene TRBJ1-1; a weak D match, TRBD1 (5 bases). CDR3 length: 12 amino acids. Germline V lookup: CDR1 SGHRS, CDR2 YFSETQ. Trimming removed 9 bases at V and 3 bases at J, with 12 bases between. The CDR3 spells CATRDLDTEAFF. CDR3 bases: TGCGCCACCAGGGATCTGGACACTGAAGCTTTCTTT.